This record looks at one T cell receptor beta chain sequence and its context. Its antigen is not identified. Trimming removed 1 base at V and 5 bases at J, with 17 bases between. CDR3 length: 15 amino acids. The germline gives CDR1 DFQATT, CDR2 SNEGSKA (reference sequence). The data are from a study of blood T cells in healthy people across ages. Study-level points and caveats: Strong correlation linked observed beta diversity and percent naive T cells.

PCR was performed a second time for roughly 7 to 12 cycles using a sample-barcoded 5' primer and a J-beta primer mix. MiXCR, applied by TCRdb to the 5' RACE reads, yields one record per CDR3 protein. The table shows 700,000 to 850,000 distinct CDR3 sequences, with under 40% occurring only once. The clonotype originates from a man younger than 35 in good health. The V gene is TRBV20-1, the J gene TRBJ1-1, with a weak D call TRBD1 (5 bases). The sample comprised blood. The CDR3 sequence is CSARVPWEGKTEAFF. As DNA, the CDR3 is TGCAGTGCTAGAGTGCCCTGGGAGGGGAAGACTGAAGCTTTCTTT.